This TCR beta chain was observed in a study of cytomegalovirus exposure and HLA in healthy donors. Broader study findings: Earlier results showed most TCR beta V segments being productive about 87% or about 30% of the time. In vitro data verified three CMV-associated chains as specific for CMV antigens. Roughly uniform sequencing depth across donors was assumed, possibly incorrectly.

This PCR relied on a set of 60 Vbeta primers and 13 Jbeta primers. As processed by the authors: Approximately 11 million of some 80 million unique TCR beta chains were shared, per a later count. Assay: immunoSEQ multiplex PCR; the TCRdb copy retains only in-frame clones and omits some. Clonal size and the V and J genes are those of that table, whereas D and trimming came from the DNA. The table records about 170,000 clones, approximately 85% of them present only once. The germline V gene has CDR1 MNHEY and CDR2 SMNVEV (reference sequence). J was trimmed by 1 base and V by 4 bases; bases with no gene match: 0. CDR3 length: 13 residues. As to this clone: What it recognizes is unknown. In the same sample, other DNA sequences code for this CDR3.

This TCR was recovered from a man aged 25 to 45 in good health and CMV-seropositive. This chain uses TRBV27 with TRBJ2-5, with TRBD1 identical over 7 bases. The material sequenced was PBMCs. This CDR3 is CASSWTGQETQYF. The CDR3 DNA follows: TGTGCCAGCAGTTGGACAGGCCAAGAGACCCAGTACTTC.